Shown below are 25 T cell receptor beta chains from a single sample sequenced in a study of blood T cell repertoires in COVID-19. This table comes from immunoSEQ multiplex PCR, and its TCRdb copy is limited to in-frame clones, with some not included. The top ten hold under 6% of the sample, which has about 150,000 clones, around 90% seen once. Sequenced material: peripheral blood. The receptors here all came from a human donor in a cohort sampled during active COVID-19.

The genes are TRBV19 and TRBJ2-2, with TRBD1 matching over 7 bases. Germline-derived CDR1 and CDR2 are LNHDA and SQIVND (reference sequence). V lost 6 bases and J lost 0; bases outside the gene matches: 1. The CDR3 runs 14 residues. This chain's CDR3 is CASRGTANTGELFF. For the CDR3, the DNA is TGTGCCAGTAGAGGGACAGCGAACACCGGGGAGCTGTTTTTT.

This chain uses TRBV19 with TRBJ2-2; D possibly corresponds to TRBD2 (5 bases). The V end was cut by 2 bases, the J end by 1 base, with 8 bases between. This CDR3 spans 15 amino acids. Germline V CDR1 and CDR2: LNHDA, SQIVND (reference sequence). CDR3 in amino acids: CASSITGVNTGELFF. The CDR3 bases are TGTGCCAGTAGTATAACCGGGGTGAACACCGGGGAGCTGTTTTTT.

This clone has only one observation. The chain employs TRBV11-2 and TRBJ2-1; D gene unclear. V was cut by 1 base and J by 8 bases, with 12 bases left in between. The CDR3 length is 14 residues. CDR1 and CDR2 (germline): SGHAT, FQNNGV. The CDR3 here is CASSLGFLGDEQFF. CDR3 sequence (DNA): TGTGCCAGCAGCTTAGGCTTCCTGGGCGATGAGCAGTTCTTC.

The chain carries TRBV23-1 and TRBJ1-6; D is unresolved. TRBV23-1 is an ORF; its function is uncertain. Trimming stripped 4 bases from V and 6 bases from J, with 10 bases between. The CDR3 runs 14 residues. In DNA, the CDR3 is TGCGCCAGCAGTCTAGGACTTCTTAATTCACCCCTCCACTTT. Translation gives CASSLGLLNSPLHF.

The V and J genes are TRBV27 and TRBJ2-7, with D unresolved. Looked up from germline, CDR1 is MNHEY and CDR2 is SMNVEV (reference sequence). This CDR3 spans 14 amino acids. V dropped 2 bases and J dropped 4 bases, with 12 bases sitting between them. The CDR3 protein is CASSLGARLYEQYF. Written as DNA, the CDR3 is TGTGCCAGCAGTTTAGGAGCCAGACTGTACGAGCAGTACTTC.

The CDR3 protein is CASSQLGTGQFPQYF. DNA for the CDR3: TGTGCCAGCAGCCAACTCGGGACAGGTCAATTTCCGCAGTATTTT. V usage is TRBV7-3 and J usage is TRBJ2-3; TRBD1 agrees at 8 bases. J lost 10 bases, V lost 5 bases, and 14 bases had no gene match. There are 15 residues in the CDR3. Germline V gene lookup returns CDR1 SGHTA and CDR2 FQGTGA.

J is TRBJ2-7 and V is TRBV29-1; tentatively, D is TRBD2 (6 bases). The CDR3 is 15 residues long. CDR1 is SQVTM and CDR2 is ANQGSEA in the germline V gene. Trimming shortened V by 1 base and J by 0 bases, and 13 bases separated the two germline ends. The CDR3 loop is CSVEGGKGGSYEQYF. CDR3 bases: TGCAGCGTTGAAGGGGGTAAGGGAGGCTCCTACGAGCAGTACTTC.

The J gene is TRBJ1-6, the V gene TRBV28; D uncertain. This CDR3 has 14 amino acids. Germline CDR1 is MDHEN and CDR2 is SYDVKM. V lost 6 bases, J lost 7 bases, and 13 bases lay in between. The CDR3 DNA sequence: TGTGCCAGCAGCATTGGCGGGCTAAATTCACCCCTCCACTTT. Residues: CASSIGGLNSPLHF.

The V gene is TRBV7-2, the J gene TRBJ1-6; D ambiguous. V gave up 1 base and J gave up 4 bases, with 8 bases separating them. The CDR3 is 15 amino acids. The germline V gene encodes CDR1 SGHTA and CDR2 FQGNSA. The CDR3 nucleotides are TGTGCCAGCAGCTTAGTCGGGGATTATAATTCACCCCTCCACTTT. This gives the protein CASSLVGDYNSPLHF.

V and J are TRBV7-2 and TRBJ2-7; 15 nucleotides agree with TRBD2. The CDR3 covers 17 residues. Losses at the gene ends were 6 bases for V and 1 base for J; bases not matched to a gene: 7. Per the germline V gene, CDR1 is SGHTA and CDR2 is FQGNSA. The CDR3 DNA sequence: TGTGCCAGCAGGGCCGACGGGACTAGCGGGAGGTCCTACGAGCAGTACTTC. Amino acid sequence: CASRADGTSGRSYEQYF.

This clone was seen only once. The rearrangement joins TRBV19 to TRBJ1-5; 7 bases line up with TRBD1. This CDR3 comprises 15 residues. The germline V gene has CDR1 LNHDA and CDR2 SQIVND (reference sequence). V shed 0 bases and J 7 bases; nucleotides not matched to a gene: 6. The CDR3 DNA sequence: TGTGCCAGTAGTATAGAGGAGGGGGCGGGCCAGCCCCAGCATTTT. Encoded protein: CASSIEEGAGQPQHF.

In nucleotides, the CDR3 is TGTGCCAGCAGTTTATTTCGGCGGCAGCGGGCCTACGAGCAGTACTTC. It is translated as CASSLFRRQRAYEQYF. The gene calls are TRBV28 and TRBJ2-7, with TRBD2 as a possible D gene (6 bases). The CDR3 has 16 residues. V was trimmed by 1 base and J by 2 bases, leaving 15 bases between them. CDR1 is MDHEN and CDR2 is SYDVKM in the germline V gene.

The chain combines TRBV6-5 with TRBJ2-5, with D possibly being TRBD1 (5 bases). Germline V gene data show CDR1 as MNHEY and CDR2 as SVGAGI. This CDR3 comprises 14 residues. V shed 5 bases and J shed 4 bases, with 14 bases lying between them. Written as DNA, the CDR3 is TGTGCCAGCAGTCCGCTGACAGCGCGAGAGACCCAGTACTTC. This gives the protein CASSPLTARETQYF.

The rearrangement links TRBV2 to TRBJ2-1; D unresolved. Trimming cost V 7 bases and J 2 bases, with 12 bases left between them. CDR1 and CDR2 from the germline V gene are SNHLY and FYNNEI. This CDR3 has 14 amino acids. CDR3 sequence (DNA): TGTGCCAGCAAGCGAGGCGGCCCCTACAATGAGCAGTTCTTC. Its translation is CASKRGGPYNEQFF. Combining the CDR3 with reference TRBV2 and TRBJ2-1 gives the whole variable domain EPEVTQTPSHQVTQMGQEVILRCVPISNHLYFYWYRQILGQKVEFLVSFYNNEISEKSEIFDDQFSVERPDGSNFTLKIRSTKLEDSAMYFCASKRGGPYNEQFFGPGTRLTVL.

The V call is TRBV27, the J call TRBJ1-3, with D unclear. Germline V CDR1 and CDR2: MNHEY, SMNVEV (reference sequence). The CDR3 is made up of 13 amino acids. V was pared by 8 bases and J by 0 bases, with 8 bases between. The CDR3 spells CASRRGSGNTIYF. In DNA, the CDR3 is TGTGCCAGCCGGCGGGGCTCTGGAAACACCATATATTTT.

This chain joins TRBV29-1 and TRBJ2-7, with D maybe TRBD1 (5 bases). V lost 3 bases and J 2 bases, leaving 8 bases between the germline ends. Germline V CDR1 and CDR2: SQVTM, ANQGSEA. This CDR3 is 12 amino acids long. The CDR3 DNA reads TGCAGCGTTGAGGCGGACACCTACGAGCAGTACTTC. Its protein is CSVEADTYEQYF.

Comments on this clone: Other nucleotide sequences in the sample specify the same CDR3. Here the CDR3 reads CASSRRLAGDLTDTQYF. CDR3 coding DNA: TGTGCCAGCAGCCGGCGACTAGCGGGGGACCTCACAGATACGCAGTATTTT. This chain connects TRBV3-1 (or the pseudogene TRBV3-2) to TRBJ2-3; TRBD2 agrees at 12 bases. The V and J ends lost 4 bases and 2 bases, in that order; junction bases with no gene match: 7. Germline V gene data show CDR1 as LGHDT and CDR2 as YNNKEL (reference sequence). The CDR3 extends over 17 amino acids.

This chain joins TRBV27 and TRBJ1-6, with D possibly TRBD1 on 6 matching bases. Germline loops: CDR1 MNHEY, CDR2 SMNVEV (reference sequence). Trimming removed 5 bases from V and 9 bases from J, with 11 bases in between. CDR3 size: 13 residues. The CDR3 DNA reads TGTGCCAGCAGTAATAACAGGGTTTCACCCCTCCACTTT. Protein: CASSNNRVSPLHF.

V and J are TRBV5-1 and TRBJ1-2; 9 nucleotides match TRBD1. With V trimmed by 0 bases and J by 4 bases, 4 bases remained unmatched. The germline gives CDR1 SGHRS, CDR2 YFSETQ. CDR3 length equals 15 residues. As DNA, the CDR3 is TGCGCCAGCAGCTTGGGGGACAGGGCTTCCTATGGCTACACCTTC. Translated: CASSLGDRASYGYTF.

The chain has TRBV14 and TRBJ2-5, with 11 bases aligning to TRBD2. Germline V gene data show CDR1 as SGHDN and CDR2 as FVKESK. V gave up 4 bases and J gave up 5 bases; unmatched junction bases: 6. This CDR3 has 15 residues. The CDR3 DNA reads as TGTGCCAGCAGCCCCCTAGCGGGAGGACAGGAGACCCAGTACTTC. Residues: CASSPLAGGQETQYF.

This clone was counted a single time. The J gene is TRBJ2-5, the V gene TRBV7-9, with a weak D call TRBD1 (5 bases). This CDR3 is built from 16 residues. The germline CDR1 and CDR2 sequences are SEHNR and FQNEAQ (reference sequence). V was trimmed by 3 bases and J by 2 bases, leaving 16 bases between them. The CDR3 region is CASSFRGGGPQETQYF. The CDR3 DNA reads as TGTGCCAGCAGCTTTAGGGGCGGCGGCCCACAAGAGACCCAGTACTTC. Drawing the rest from reference TRBV7-9 and TRBJ2-5, the complete variable domain is DTGVSQNPRHKITKRGQNVTFRCDPISEHNRLYWYRQTLGQGPEFLTYFQNEAQLEKSRLLSDRFSAERPKGSFSTLEIQRTEQGDSAMYLCASSFRGGGPQETQYFGPGTRLLVL.

A few counts support this clone. In DNA, the CDR3 is TGTGCCAGCAGTCCCCGGACAGCTTATGGCTACACCTTC. It is translated as CASSPRTAYGYTF. The chain is built from TRBV27 and TRBJ1-2; maybe TRBD1 (6 bases). Germline V gene sequence: CDR1 MNHEY, CDR2 SMNVEV (reference sequence). The ends were cut back, 5 bases at V and 5 bases at J, with 12 bases in the middle. CDR3 length: 13 residues.

This rearrangement joins TRBV5-8 to TRBJ1-1, with D uncertain. The CDR3 runs to 14 residues. V was trimmed by 0 bases and J by 4 bases, leaving 10 bases between them. Germline V lookup: CDR1 SGHTS, CDR2 YDEGEE. The CDR3 DNA is TGTGCCAGCAGCTTGGTGTCGCGCGGCACTGAAGCTTTCTTT. It translates to CASSLVSRGTEAFF.

J is TRBJ2-7 and V is TRBV7-2, with 15 bases identical to TRBD2. Unmatched junction bases numbered 9, after V lost 0 bases and J lost 0 bases. Germline assignment: CDR1 SGHTA and CDR2 FQGNSA. CDR3 length: 20 residues. CDR3 protein: CASSLALGLAGGSFSYEQYF. The CDR3 DNA is TGTGCCAGCAGCTTAGCTCTAGGACTAGCGGGAGGGTCCTTCTCCTACGAGCAGTACTTC.

The rearrangement joins TRBV29-1 to TRBJ1-5; D remains unclear. Germline lookup yields CDR1 SQVTM and CDR2 ANQGSEA. This CDR3 has 13 amino acids. V dropped 3 bases and J dropped 8 bases, with 14 bases sitting between them. CDR3 residues: CSVDAGSGEPQHF. The CDR3, as DNA: TGCAGCGTTGATGCTGGATCCGGGGAGCCCCAGCATTTT.